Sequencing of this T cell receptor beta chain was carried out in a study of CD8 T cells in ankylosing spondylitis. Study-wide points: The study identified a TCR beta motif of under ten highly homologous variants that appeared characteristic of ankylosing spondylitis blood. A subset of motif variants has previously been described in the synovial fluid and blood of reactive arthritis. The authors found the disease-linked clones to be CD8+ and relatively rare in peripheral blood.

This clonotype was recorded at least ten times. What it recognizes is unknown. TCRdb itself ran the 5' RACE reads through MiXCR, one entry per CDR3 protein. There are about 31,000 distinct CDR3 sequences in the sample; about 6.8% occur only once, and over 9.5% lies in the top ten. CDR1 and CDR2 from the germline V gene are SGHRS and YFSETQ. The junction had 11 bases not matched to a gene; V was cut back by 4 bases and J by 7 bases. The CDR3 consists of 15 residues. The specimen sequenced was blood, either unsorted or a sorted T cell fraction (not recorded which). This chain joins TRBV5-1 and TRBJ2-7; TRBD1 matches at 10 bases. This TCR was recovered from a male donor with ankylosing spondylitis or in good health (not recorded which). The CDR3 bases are TGCGCCAGCAGCGTCGGGACAGGGGTTCCCGAGGAGCAGTACTTC. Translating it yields CASSVGTGVPEEQYF.